Below, 5 T cell receptor beta chains from the same sample are listed, as sequenced in a study of cytomegalovirus exposure and HLA in healthy donors (dated by TCRdb to about 2017). The library came from the immunoSEQ multiplex PCR assay. The table comes from immuneACCESS by way of TCRdb, which keeps in-frame sequences with V and J called. Part of the clones is missing from these tables; in studies checked, under half for an unresolved V gene and the rest for unknown reasons. In all, the sample holds under 110,000 clones, and about 88% of those were seen once. 1.8% of the sample is held by the ten biggest clonotypes. The sequencing input was PBMCs. The receptors were gathered from a young woman in good health and CMV-seropositive.

CDR3 in amino acids: CASSQARGRNQPQHF. The CDR3 DNA reads TGCGCCAGCAGCCAAGCGAGGGGGCGGAATCAGCCCCAGCATTTT. V and J are TRBV4-3 and TRBJ1-5, with TRBD1 matching 7 bases. The CDR3 loop spans 15 amino acids. Germline V lookup: CDR1 LGHNA, CDR2 YSLEER. The ends lost 1 base at V and 4 bases at J; junction bases unmatched: 4.

V is TRBV18 and J is TRBJ2-4; 7 bases align to TRBD1. Germline loops: CDR1 KGHSH, CDR2 LQKENI. V was pared by 5 bases and J by 7 bases, with 8 bases of the junction left unmatched. This CDR3 contains 14 residues. The chain's CDR3 is CASSTGDVGNIQYF. The DNA of the CDR3 is TGTGCCAGCTCAACAGGGGATGTGGGTAACATTCAGTACTTC.

This chain uses TRBV29-1 with TRBJ2-7; 8 bases are shared with TRBD2. Looked up from germline, CDR1 is SQVTM and CDR2 is ANQGSEA. After removal of 5 bases from V and 3 bases from J, the junction contained 9 bases not matched to a gene. The CDR3 covers 14 residues. The CDR3, as DNA: TGCAGCGTTTTCGGGGCTAGCGGGTTCTACGAGCAGTACTTC. Translation: CSVFGASGFYEQYF.

CDR3 bases: TGTGCCAGCAGCCGTGGAGGGCCTGGCACAGATACGCAGTATTTT. It encodes CASSRGGPGTDTQYF. The V call is TRBV6-5, the J call TRBJ2-3; possible D gene TRBD2, 6 bases. Germline CDR1 reads MNHEY; CDR2 reads SVGAGI. This CDR3 comprises 15 residues. V lost 6 bases to trimming and J lost 1 base, with 14 bases between them.

This clone was recorded once. The CDR3 DNA reads as TGTGCCAGCAGCTTGGAGGCGGGGGGCCTTTCCTACGAGCAGTACTTC. It is translated as CASSLEAGGLSYEQYF. J is TRBJ2-7 and V is TRBV5-6; TRBD2 agrees at 8 bases. Trimming at V came to 0 bases and at J to 1 base, leaving 6 bases not matched to a gene. CDR1 and CDR2 (germline): SGHDT, YYEEEE. This CDR3 is built from 16 residues.